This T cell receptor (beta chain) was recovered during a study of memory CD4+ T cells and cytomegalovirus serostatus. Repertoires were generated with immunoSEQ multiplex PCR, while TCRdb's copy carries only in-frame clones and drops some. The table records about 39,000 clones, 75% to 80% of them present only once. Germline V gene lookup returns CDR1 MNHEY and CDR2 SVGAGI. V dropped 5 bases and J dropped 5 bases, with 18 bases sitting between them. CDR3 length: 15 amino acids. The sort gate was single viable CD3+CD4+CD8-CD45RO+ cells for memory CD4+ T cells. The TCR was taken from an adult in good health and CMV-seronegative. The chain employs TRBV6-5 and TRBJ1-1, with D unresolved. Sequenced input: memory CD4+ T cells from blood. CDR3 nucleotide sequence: TGTGCCAGCAGTCCACCCCGGGCCGCGGGGACTGAAGCTTTCTTT. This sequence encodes CASSPPRAAGTEAFF.